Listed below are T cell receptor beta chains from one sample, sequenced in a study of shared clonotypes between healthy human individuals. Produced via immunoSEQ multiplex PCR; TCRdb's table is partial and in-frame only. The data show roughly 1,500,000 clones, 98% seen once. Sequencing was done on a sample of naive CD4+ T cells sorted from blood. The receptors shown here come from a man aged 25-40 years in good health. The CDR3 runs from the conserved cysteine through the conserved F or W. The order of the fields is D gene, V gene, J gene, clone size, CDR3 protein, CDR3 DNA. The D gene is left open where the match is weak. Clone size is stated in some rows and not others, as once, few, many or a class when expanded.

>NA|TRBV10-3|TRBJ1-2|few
CAISQVNYGYTF
TGTGCCATCAGTCAGGTGAACTATGGCTACACCTTC
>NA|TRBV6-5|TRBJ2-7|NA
CASRLDRSYEQYF
TGTGCCAGCAGACTGGACAGATCCTACGAGCAGTACTTC
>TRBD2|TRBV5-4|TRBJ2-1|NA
CASSFGLAGGYNEQFF
TGTGCCAGCAGCTTTGGACTAGCGGGGGGCTACAATGAGCAGTTCTTC
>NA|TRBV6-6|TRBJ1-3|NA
CASSFGVGNGNTIYF
TGTGCCAGCAGTTTTGGGGTTGGGAATGGAAACACCATATATTTT
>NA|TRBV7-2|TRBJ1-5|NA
CASSKHPDDQPQHF
TGTGCCAGCAGCAAGCATCCTGACGATCAGCCCCAGCATTTT
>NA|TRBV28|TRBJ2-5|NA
CASSLLVLGTAQETQYF
TGTGCCAGCAGTTTATTAGTTTTGGGGACTGCTCAAGAGACCCAGTACTTC
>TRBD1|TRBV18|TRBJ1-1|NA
CASSPSTGRAEAFF
TGTGCCAGCTCACCGTCGACAGGGAGGGCTGAAGCTTTCTTT
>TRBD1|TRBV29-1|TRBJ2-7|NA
CSVEGQRPYEQYF
TGCAGCGTTGAGGGACAGCGTCCCTACGAGCAGTACTTC
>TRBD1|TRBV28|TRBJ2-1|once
CASTGQGAPNEQFF
TGTGCCAGCACCGGACAGGGGGCGCCCAATGAGCAGTTCTTC
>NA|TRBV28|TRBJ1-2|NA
CASTLRATTGYTF
TGTGCCAGCACCCTCCGGGCTACCACTGGCTACACCTTC
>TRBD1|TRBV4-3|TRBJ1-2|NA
CASSHPRTRGQGTYGYTF
TGCGCCAGCAGCCACCCGCGGACCCGCGGACAGGGGACCTATGGCTACACCTTC
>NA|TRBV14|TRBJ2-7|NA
CASSQLGPGLLSYEQYF
TGTGCCAGCAGCCAACTTGGGCCGGGACTCCTTTCCTACGAGCAGTACTTC
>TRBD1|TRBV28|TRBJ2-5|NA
CASSLSPGQGGGRGETQYF
TGTGCCAGCAGTTTAAGTCCGGGACAGGGTGGTGGGAGGGGAGAGACCCAGTACTTC
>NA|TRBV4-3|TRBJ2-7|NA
CASSQGFGTYEQYF
TGCGCCAGCAGCCAAGGCTTCGGAACCTACGAGCAGTACTTC
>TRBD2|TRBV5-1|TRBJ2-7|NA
CASSGRTSGSYEQYF
TGCGCCAGCAGCGGACGGACTAGCGGGAGTTACGAGCAGTACTTC
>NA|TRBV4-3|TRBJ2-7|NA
CASSGSTADSYEQYF
TGCGCCAGCAGCGGGTCGACAGCAGACTCCTACGAGCAGTACTTC
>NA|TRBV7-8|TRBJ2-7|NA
CASSSPNLGEQYF
TGTGCCAGCAGCTCACCTAACTTGGGCGAGCAGTACTTC
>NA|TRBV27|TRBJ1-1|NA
CASSVETNTEAFF
TGTGCCAGCAGCGTGGAGACGAACACTGAAGCTTTCTTT
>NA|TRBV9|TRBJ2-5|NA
CASSPDRFSETQYF
TGTGCCAGCAGCCCCGACAGGTTTTCGGAGACCCAGTACTTC
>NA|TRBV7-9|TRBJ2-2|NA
CATDWENTGELFF
TGTGCCACCGACTGGGAGAACACCGGGGAGCTGTTTTTT